The sample holds a few counts of the clone carrying this T cell receptor beta chain. What was amplified from RNA transcripts were TCR beta CDR3 regions. During a first-round RT-PCR of the TCR CDR3, the HTBI primer set was used. TCRdb processed the multiplex PCR reads anew with MiXCR; each CDR3 protein has one entry. The sample lists roughly 500,000 distinct CDR3 sequences; about 14% were seen once. These data originate in a study of T cells in Graves' hyperthyroidism and ophthalmopathy. CDR1 and CDR2 (germline): WNHNN, SYGVQD (reference sequence). The CDR3 is made up of 13 amino acids. V was trimmed by 4 bases and J by 3 bases, leaving 9 bases between them.

This rearrangement joins TRBV10-1 to TRBJ1-1; D unresolved. The clonotype originates from a woman under 40 with Graves' hyperthyroidism that later progressed to Graves' ophthalmopathy. Material for sequencing was blood. CDR3 loop: CASSGLKDTEAFF. DNA for the CDR3: TGCGCCAGCAGTGGGTTGAAGGACACTGAAGCTTTCTTT.